A single sample gave rise to the 5 T cell receptor beta chains below, sequenced in a study of T cell repertoires in cytomegalovirus infection (dated 2019 in TCRdb). Reads for this sample came from an Illumina HiSeq 1500. TCRdb reprocessed the public reads (quality trimming at Q25 with fastp, clone calling with MiXCR) and kept in-frame beta chains. Identical CDR3 proteins give one entry, which carries the most common genes and DNA. Counted in this sample were some 120,000 distinct CDR3 sequences; 10% of them appeared once. The biggest ten clones account for 31% of the sample. The antigens these receptors bind are not known. Sequencing was carried out using PBMCs, sequenced either directly or after in vitro stimulation (not recorded which). All receptors come from a human donor in good health (CMV status not recorded). Some clones in this sample may be carry-over from other donors' samples.

The table lists this clonotype with many counts. The CDR3, as DNA: TGTGCCAGCAGCTTAGCAGGGGGTCCAGGGGGGTATGGCTACACCTTC. The encoded protein is CASSLAGGPGGYGYTF. The gene calls are TRBV7-8 and TRBJ1-2; 7 nucleotides align to TRBD1. The ends lost 0 bases at V and 5 bases at J; junction bases unmatched: 9. The germline V gene has CDR1 SGHVS and CDR2 FQNEAQ. CDR3 size: 16 residues.

This clonotype was observed a handful of times. Here the CDR3 reads CASSLNRRNTGELFF. CDR3 bases: TGTGCCAGCAGCTTAAACAGGAGGAACACCGGGGAGCTGTTTTTT. J is TRBJ2-2 and V is TRBV11-1; D possibly corresponds to TRBD1 (5 bases). Trimming pared 2 bases from V and 1 base from J, leaving 8 bases between. CDR1 is SGHAT and CDR2 is FQDESV in the germline V gene (reference sequence). This CDR3 contains 15 residues.

This clonotype was seen a handful of times. The chain links TRBV5-1 to TRBJ2-1, with unresolved D. The CDR3 is 13 residues long. The germline V and J ends were trimmed by 4 bases and 6 bases, with 11 bases remaining between them. Germline CDR1 reads SGHRS; CDR2 reads YFSETQ. CDR3 in amino acids: CASSIHQGNEQFF. The CDR3 DNA reads as TGCGCCAGCAGCATCCACCAAGGCAATGAGCAGTTCTTC.

There are many counts of this clonotype. This chain links TRBV7-2 with TRBJ1-5; D is uncertain. The V end lost 7 bases, the J end lost 9 bases, and 13 bases lay between the germline ends. The germline CDR1 and CDR2 sequences are SGHTA and FQGNSA. CDR3 length equals 12 residues. This chain's CDR3 is CASTQDYGPQHF. The CDR3 nucleotides read TGTGCCAGCACCCAAGACTACGGGCCCCAGCATTTT.

This clonotype was observed a handful of times. The V call is TRBV15, the J call TRBJ1-2; D may be TRBD1 (5 bases). Trimming cost V 0 bases and J 4 bases, with 15 bases left between them. Germline assignment: CDR1 LNHNV and CDR2 YYDKDF (reference sequence). CDR3 length: 16 residues. The CDR3 DNA sequence: TGTGCCACCAGCAGAGATCCGCGGGGGAGCGGCTATGGCTACACCTTC. This gives the protein CATSRDPRGSGYGYTF.